A single sample gave rise to the 28 T cell receptor beta chains below, sequenced in a study of early T cells in non-severe SARS-CoV-2 infection. From the 5' RACE reads, TCRdb called clonotypes with MiXCR, one entry per CDR3 protein. Of over 50,000 distinct CDR3 sequences in the sample, over 9.5% were seen once. Sequenced input: whole blood. These receptors came from an adult who was a healthcare worker with PCR-confirmed SARS-CoV-2 infection or an uninfected control (not recorded which).

The CDR3 protein is CASSPSGTSGSNEQYF. In nucleotides, the CDR3 is TGTGCCAGCAGCCCCTCTGGGACTAGCGGGAGTAACGAGCAGTACTTC. This chain uses TRBV9 with TRBJ2-7, with 14 nucleotides matching TRBD2. The CDR3 spans 16 residues. V shed 4 bases and J 5 bases; nucleotides not matched to a gene: 8. Germline values: CDR1 SGDLS, CDR2 YYNGEE.

J is TRBJ2-1 and V is TRBV7-2, with D maybe TRBD2 (5 bases). The CDR3 is made up of 17 amino acids. V was shortened by 0 bases and J by 3 bases, with 15 bases between the two germline ends. Germline CDR1 SGHTA, CDR2 FQGNSA. The CDR3 sequence is CASSLAGSGRLYNEQFF. In DNA form, the CDR3 reads TGTGCCAGCAGCTTAGCGGGTAGTGGGAGACTCTACAATGAGCAGTTCTTC. Combining the CDR3 with reference TRBV7-2 and TRBJ2-1 gives the whole variable domain GAGVSQSPSNKVTEKGKDVELRCDPISGHTALYWYRQSLGQGLEFLIYFQGNSAPDKSGLPSDRFSAERTGGSVSTLTIQRTQQEDSAVYLCASSLAGSGRLYNEQFFGPGTRLTVL.

The sample holds many counts of this clonotype. V gene TRBV6-6 combines with J gene TRBJ2-5, with a possible D match to TRBD2 (6 bases). The V end was cut by 6 bases, the J end by 2 bases, with 25 bases between. This CDR3 comprises 18 residues. Germline lookup yields CDR1 MNHNY and CDR2 SVGAGI (reference sequence). CDR3 DNA: TGTGCCAGCAGCAGCCCCCTGGGGGGTAGCGGACTTCAAGAGACCCAGTACTTC. Translating it yields CASSSPLGGSGLQETQYF.

Note on this clonotype: A clone one base away is much larger, so this may be a read error. The chain recombines TRBV11-2 with TRBJ2-2, with no clear D. The CDR3 length is 14 residues. Germline CDR1 SGHAT, CDR2 FQNNGV. In DNA form, the CDR3 reads TGTGCCGGCAGCCCCCAGGTGCGGCCCGGGGAGCTGTTTTTT. Amino acid sequence: CAGSPQVRPGELFF.

At least ten counts were recorded for this clonotype. This chain connects TRBV11-3 to TRBJ1-2; TRBD1 matches 9 bases. The CDR3 consists of 14 residues. Germline values: CDR1 SGHNT, CDR2 YENEEA. The V gene end was trimmed by 1 base and the J gene end by 5 bases; junction bases not matched to a gene: 2. This chain's CDR3 is CASSLVGTGYGYTF. DNA of the CDR3: TGTGCCAGCAGCTTAGTGGGGACAGGGTATGGCTACACCTTC. Based on the CDR3 plus reference TRBV11-3 and TRBJ1-2, the full variable domain is EAGVVQSPRYKIIEKKQPVAFWCNPISGHNTLYWYLQNLGQGPELLIRYENEEAVDDSQLPKDRFSAERLKGVDSTLKIQPAELGDSAVYLCASSLVGTGYGYTFGSGTRLTVV.

This clonotype was observed a handful of times. The chain carries TRBV20-1 and TRBJ1-2, with 9 bases that match TRBD1. This CDR3 comprises 14 residues. The V gene end was trimmed by 0 bases and the J gene end by 7 bases; junction bases not matched to a gene: 6. The germline CDR1 and CDR2 sequences are DFQATT and SNEGSKA (reference sequence). CDR3 sequence: CSARDVDRGTGYTF. The CDR3 DNA sequence: TGCAGTGCTAGAGATGTAGACAGGGGGACTGGCTACACCTTC.

This clonotype has more than one count but fewer than ten. The chain employs TRBV2 and TRBJ2-4; D is possibly TRBD1 (5 bases). Between the trimmed V and J ends, which lost 5 bases and 1 base, there was a span of 12 bases. Looked up from germline, CDR1 is SNHLY and CDR2 is FYNNEI. There are 15 residues in the CDR3. CDR3 sequence reads: CASSLGDLAKNIQYF. DNA for the CDR3: TGTGCCAGCAGTTTAGGGGATCTCGCCAAAAACATTCAGTACTTC.

The V call is TRBV11-3, the J call TRBJ2-1; D remains unclear. Trimming took 0 bases from V and 4 from J, leaving 7 bases between them. The CDR3 contains 14 residues. Germline CDR1 SGHNT, CDR2 YENEEA. The CDR3 coding sequence is TGTGCCAGCAGCTTAGATCTCTCATACAATGAGCAGTTCTTC. This encodes CASSLDLSYNEQFF. The variable domain in full, completed from reference TRBV11-3 and TRBJ2-1, reads EAGVVQSPRYKIIEKKQPVAFWCNPISGHNTLYWYLQNLGQGPELLIRYENEEAVDDSQLPKDRFSAERLKGVDSTLKIQPAELGDSAVYLCASSLDLSYNEQFFGPGTRLTVL.

This clonotype was counted at least ten times. The chain employs TRBV20-1 and TRBJ2-1; maybe TRBD2 (6 bases). Germline V gene lookup returns CDR1 DFQATT and CDR2 SNEGSKA (reference sequence). The CDR3 runs to 12 residues. CDR3 protein: CGRRGPGNEQFF. CDR3 DNA sequence: TGCGGGAGGAGAGGCCCGGGGAATGAGCAGTTCTTC.

This clonotype appeared a few times. This chain uses TRBV12-3 or TRBV12-4 with TRBJ2-2; either TRBD1 or TRBD2 may supply D (5 bases each). V was shortened by 1 base and J by 0 bases, with 6 bases between the two germline ends. There are 15 residues in the CDR3. CDR3 sequence (DNA): TGTGCCAGCAGTTTAGGGGGGACGAACACCGGGGAGCTGTTTTTT. It codes for CASSLGGTNTGELFF.

At least ten counts were recorded for this clonotype. This chain links TRBV7-9 with TRBJ2-1, with 13 bases matching TRBD2. Germline CDR1 SEHNR, CDR2 FQNEAQ (reference sequence). This CDR3 region has 14 residues. V was clipped by 8 bases and J by 7 bases; unmatched bases: 5. CDR3 region: CASGTSGRGNEQFF. The CDR3 region has the DNA TGTGCCAGCGGAACTAGCGGGAGGGGAAATGAGCAGTTCTTC.

This clonotype was seen a handful of times. The rearrangement uses TRBV6-6 and TRBJ2-7, with D possibly matching TRBD2 (7 bases). Trimming took off 0 bases at V and 0 bases at J, with 9 bases between the two ends. The CDR3 covers 15 residues. Germline values: CDR1 MNHNY, CDR2 SVGAGI (reference sequence). The CDR3 reads CASSYSGGLSYEQYF. The CDR3 DNA is TGTGCCAGCAGTTACTCGGGGGGGCTCTCCTACGAGCAGTACTTC.

The chain couples TRBV27 to TRBJ1-1; D is unresolved. This CDR3 is 16 amino acids long. Trimming pared 5 bases from V and 5 bases from J, leaving 21 bases between. CDR1 MNHEY and CDR2 SMNVEV come from the germline V gene (reference sequence). DNA of the CDR3: TGTGCCAGCAGTATACTCACGACCAACGGCGGTACTGAAGCTTTCTTT. This gives the protein CASSILTTNGGTEAFF.

This clonotype showed up many times. The chain links TRBV24-1 to TRBJ2-1; maybe TRBD2 (7 bases). V lost 3 bases and J lost 7, with 18 bases in between. The V gene's germline CDR1 is KGHDR and CDR2 SFDVKD. The CDR3 contains 16 residues. This CDR3 is CATSDPGTWGGNEQFF. CDR3 DNA sequence: TGTGCCACCAGTGATCCCGGGACATGGGGAGGGAATGAGCAGTTCTTC.

This clonotype was counted at least ten times. The chain employs TRBV27 and TRBJ1-5; D gene uncertain. Germline assignment: CDR1 MNHEY and CDR2 SMNVEV (reference sequence). This CDR3 comprises 13 residues. Trimming took off 8 bases at V and 6 bases at J, with 14 bases between the two ends. The CDR3 bases are TGTGCCAGCGAGGGTCTTTTTCGTCAGCCCCAGCATTTT. Translation gives CASEGLFRQPQHF.

This clonotype was counted many times. CDR3 residues: CASSFSGGDTEAFF. CDR3 DNA: TGTGCCAGCAGTTTTTCAGGGGGAGACACTGAAGCTTTCTTT. The chain carries TRBV12-3 or TRBV12-4 and TRBJ1-1, with 7 bases that match TRBD1. This CDR3 region has 14 residues. The junction had 4 bases not matched to a gene; V was cut back by 3 bases and J by 3 bases.

This clonotype was found many times. The chain uses TRBV5-4 and TRBJ1-1; TRBD1 agrees at 9 bases. Germline values: CDR1 SGHNT, CDR2 YYREEE (reference sequence). The CDR3 has 13 amino acids. Unmatched junction bases numbered 6, after V lost 6 bases and J lost 6 bases. CDR3 sequence (DNA): TGTGCCAGCAACGGGACAGGGAGTTCTGAAGCTTTCTTT. Its translation: CASNGTGSSEAFF.

The genes are TRBV25-1 and TRBJ1-4, with D possibly matching TRBD1 (6 bases). V dropped 4 bases and J dropped 10 bases, with 16 bases sitting between them. In germline, CDR1 is MGHDK, CDR2 SYGVNS. The CDR3 covers 14 residues. DNA of the CDR3: TGTGCCAGCAGTGTTAAGGGGGTAATCGGAAAACTGTTTTTT. Encoded protein: CASSVKGVIGKLFF.

In its sample, this clonotype was seen many times. The chain recombines TRBV14 with TRBJ1-1; TRBD1 is a possible D gene (6 bases). Germline CDR1 and CDR2: SGHDN and FVKESK. V was cut by 2 bases and J by 10 bases, with 14 bases left in between. This CDR3 region has 13 residues. The CDR3 region is CASSQSTGPGAFF. The CDR3 DNA is TGTGCCAGCAGCCAATCGACAGGACCGGGAGCTTTCTTT.

On this clonotype: The junction differs from germline at one of its ends, possibly a read error. The genes are TRBV29-1 and TRBJ2-7, with unresolved D. Germline lookup yields CDR1 SQVTM and CDR2 ANQGSEA. The CDR3 covers 8 residues. The CDR3 spells CSVDPPFF. The CDR3 DNA follows: TGCAGCGTTGACCCCCCCTTCTTC.

This clonotype was observed a few times. V is TRBV2 and J is TRBJ2-1; D is uncertain. Germline V CDR1 and CDR2: SNHLY, FYNNEI. Between the trimmed V and J ends, which lost 3 bases and 12 bases, there was a span of 9 bases. CDR3 length: 11 residues. CDR3: CASSEGRGQFF. The CDR3 region has the DNA TGTGCCAGCAGTGAGGGTCGTGGGCAGTTCTTC.

This clonotype has a single count. A much larger clone differs by one base, so this may be a read error. The rearrangement links TRBV11-2 to TRBJ2-3; D unresolved. The CDR3 has 15 residues. The V gene's germline CDR1 is SGHAT and CDR2 FQNNGV. Trimming removed 8 bases from V and 4 bases from J, with 19 bases in between. CDR3 sequence: CASYQAATYADTQYF. The CDR3 nucleotides read TGTGCCAGCTACCAGGCGGCGACCTATGCAGATACGCAGTATTTT.

The chain is built from TRBV28 and TRBJ2-7; TRBD1 matches at 7 bases. CDR3 size: 14 residues. Looked up from germline, CDR1 is MDHEN and CDR2 is SYDVKM. V lost 9 bases and J lost 1; bases outside the gene matches: 9. CDR3 sequence (DNA): TGTGCCAGTAGAGAATGGGGACAGTCCTACGAGCAGTACTTC. Translation: CASREWGQSYEQYF.

This clonotype was found many times. V gene TRBV20-1 combines with J gene TRBJ2-2; 10 nucleotides align to TRBD1. CDR1 and CDR2 from the germline V gene are DFQATT and SNEGSKA (reference sequence). The CDR3 runs to 16 residues. Germline trimming cut 0 bases from V and 5 bases from J; bases unmatched to any gene: 6. CDR3 amino acids: CSAREGTGVGTGELFF. The CDR3, as DNA: TGCAGTGCTAGAGAGGGGACAGGGGTAGGGACCGGGGAGCTGTTTTTT.

This clonotype was counted at least ten times. The chain employs TRBV28 and TRBJ1-2; 9 bases match TRBD1. Germline V lookup: CDR1 MDHEN, CDR2 SYDVKM. This CDR3 region has 17 residues. J lost 5 bases, V lost 5 bases, and 15 bases had no gene match. The CDR3 bases are TGTGCCAGCAGTCCCTACCTATCCGGGACAGGGAAGTATGGCTACACCTTC. Translating it yields CASSPYLSGTGKYGYTF.

In its sample, this clonotype was seen a few times. The chain recombines TRBV29-1 with TRBJ2-4; 9 bases are shared with TRBD1. Germline CDR1 is SQVTM and CDR2 is ANQGSEA. The J segment lost 3 bases and the V segment lost 2 bases, leaving 5 bases of the junction unmatched. The CDR3 extends over 15 amino acids. The CDR3 sequence is CSVEWDRDGKNIQYF. CDR3 sequence (DNA): TGCAGCGTTGAATGGGACAGGGACGGCAAAAACATTCAGTACTTC.

This clonotype was seen at least ten times. The chain employs TRBV2 and TRBJ2-7, with D perhaps being TRBD1 or TRBD2 (5 bases each). V gave up 4 bases and J gave up 3 bases, with 19 bases separating them. Germline CDR1 SNHLY, CDR2 FYNNEI. This CDR3 comprises 16 residues. CDR3 DNA sequence: TGTGCCAGCAGTGCTTCGTTCGAAAGAGGGGACTACGAGCAGTACTTC. Amino acids: CASSASFERGDYEQYF.

The chain links TRBV18 to TRBJ2-1, with TRBD2 as a possible D gene (6 bases). Germline lookup yields CDR1 KGHSH and CDR2 LQKENI. The CDR3 has 17 residues. V was shortened by 3 bases and J by 3 bases, with 18 bases between the two germline ends. The CDR3 is CASSPDLGGSGYNEQFF. The CDR3 bases are TGTGCCAGCTCACCGGACCTTGGGGGTAGCGGCTACAATGAGCAGTTCTTC.